This T cell receptor beta chain appears in the sequencing data of a study of cytotoxic CD8 clonotypes in ibrutinib-treated CLL. Findings and limits, study-wide: Public clonotypes (which were uncommon) either contracted or remained stable on treatment.

Comment on this clone: The antigen remains undetermined.

Here immunoSEQ multiplex PCR was the method, and the copy in TCRdb shows in-frame clones only, minus some. The profile shows approximately 24,000 clones, approximately 72% of them singletons. V was cut by 4 bases and J by 8 bases, with 9 bases left in between. The CDR3 has 12 residues. CDR1 is SGHDN, CDR2 FVKESK, per germline. The sample here was PBMCs, taken before ibrutinib treatment. This rearrangement joins TRBV14 to TRBJ2-1; D tentatively reads TRBD1 or TRBD2 (5 bases each). This TCR came from a human donor with chronic lymphocytic leukemia. The CDR3, as DNA: TGTGCCAGCAGCCGACTGGGGGATGAGCAGTTCTTC. This codes for CASSRLGDEQFF.